This T cell receptor (beta chain) was found in a study of CD8 T cells in ankylosing spondylitis. General observations from the study: From matched ankylosing spondylitis synovial fluid, disease-linked clones were reportedly recovered at significantly enriched levels. Ankylosing spondylitis blood appeared to be characterized by a TCR beta motif of several highly homologous variants. Prior literature has documented some motif variants in synovial fluid and blood from reactive arthritis.

The CDR3 sequence is 13 residues long. Trimming took 2 bases from V and 5 from J, leaving 9 bases between them. Looked up from germline, CDR1 is SGHTA and CDR2 is FQGNSA. In making TCR beta libraries, quantitative 5'-RACE with molecular barcodes was used. TCRdb re-called the 5' RACE reads with MiXCR, one entry per CDR3 protein. The table lists 500,000 or so distinct CDR3 sequences, approximately 5.3% of them singletons. This clonotype showed up many times. Its antigen is as yet unknown. The clonotype originates from a male donor with ankylosing spondylitis. This sequence joins TRBV7-2 and TRBJ2-5; no clear D gene. Sequenced: blood, either unsorted or a sorted T cell fraction (not recorded which). The chain's CDR3 is CASSLTSWETQYF. Written as DNA, the CDR3 is TGTGCCAGCAGCTTAACCAGTTGGGAGACCCAGTACTTC.